This T cell receptor beta chain was obtained from a study of shared clonotypes between healthy human individuals. Naive CD8 cells lacked CD45RO and underwent positive selection for CCR7, leaving out terminally differentiated effector memory CD45RA+ cells. Sequencing used immunoSEQ multiplex PCR; TCRdb keeps in-frame clones, though not all of them. The sample includes a few million clones, approximately 92% of them seen just once. V lost 4 bases and J lost 12, with 21 bases in between. The CDR3 loop spans 15 amino acids. Per germline, CDR1 MNHNS and CDR2 SASEGT. This chain joins TRBV6-1 and TRBJ1-4, with D possibly being TRBD1 (6 bases). The TCR originated in a young man in good health. Some clones in this sample may be carry-over from other donors' samples. Material for sequencing was naive CD8+ T cells from PBMCs. CDR3: CASSGTPSGPGELFF. CDR3 sequence (DNA): TGTGCCAGCAGTGGCACGCCTTCAGGGCCAGGGGAACTGTTTTTT.